The entry below gives a single TCR beta chain sequence along with its context. The antigen is not known. TCRdb ran MiXCR on the 5' RACE reads and lists one entry per CDR3 protein. The sample comprises 400,000 to 500,000 distinct CDR3 sequences, around 20% of which are singletons, and 7.5% to 9.5% rests with the top ten. This entry is derived from a study of T-cell memory formation after mild COVID-19. Across the whole study: Clustering of TCRs was largely donor specific.

General study points: Day 15 to 85 contracting clones showed balanced CD4/CD8; day 15 to 37 expanders favored CD4+. Most CD4+ clones that shrank were in CM and EM, while CD8+ ones turned up in EMRA. Detection of some responders pre-infection suggested pre-existing cross-reactive memory T cells participated.

This CDR3 contains 16 residues. Germline lookup yields CDR1 SGHRS and CDR2 YFSETQ. The V gene lost 0 bases and the J gene lost 2 bases, with 11 bases spanning the gap. The chain recombines TRBV5-1 with TRBJ2-2; D remains unclear. The sequenced sample was PBMCs or a T cell subset sorted from them (not recorded which). This clonotype originated in an adult woman who had mild COVID-19 (a few samples of this study predate the infection). Cell type and time point are not known. The CDR3 sequence is CASSLGPPPNTGELFF. The DNA for the CDR3 is TGCGCCAGCAGCTTGGGCCCACCACCCAACACCGGGGAGCTGTTTTTT. The complete variable domain, with remaining parts taken from reference TRBV5-1 and TRBJ2-2, reads KAGVTQTPRYLIKTRGQQVTLSCSPISGHRSVSWYQQTPGQGLQFLFEYFSETQRNKGNFPGRFSGRQFSNSRSEMNVSTLELGDSALYLCASSLGPPPNTGELFFGEGSRLTVL.